These 13 T cell receptor beta chains came from one sample sequenced in a study of blood T cells in healthy people across ages. The second PCR ran about 6 to 11 cycles with a sample-barcoded 5' primer and J-beta primers. A single record per CDR3 protein comes from TCRdb applying MiXCR to the 5' RACE reads. The sample contains about a million distinct CDR3 sequences, about 44% of which appear only once. Sequenced: blood. The receptor set was obtained from a man aged 25 to 45 in good health.

The V gene is TRBV7-9, the J gene TRBJ1-2; TRBD1 matches 9 bases. The CDR3 length is 13 residues. J gave up 8 bases and V 5 bases, and 6 bases lay outside the gene matches. Germline CDR1 and CDR2: SEHNR and FQNEAQ (reference sequence). The chain's CDR3 is CASSAGTGTGYTF. CDR3 sequence (DNA): TGTGCCAGCAGCGCCGGGACAGGGACGGGCTACACCTTC.

This clonotype has only a few counts. The gene calls are TRBV10-2 and TRBJ1-2; 8 bases agree with TRBD1. The ends lost 7 bases at V and 6 bases at J; junction bases unmatched: 10. This CDR3 contains 14 residues. Germline CDR1 WSHSY, CDR2 SAAADI. DNA of the CDR3: TGCGCCAGCATTAACGGACAGGGCCGGGATGGCTACACCTTC. Encoded protein: CASINGQGRDGYTF.

The rearrangement uses TRBV10-3 and TRBJ2-1; TRBD2 aligns across 14 bases. The CDR3 is made up of 18 amino acids. V lost 7 bases to trimming and J lost 0 bases; unmatched junction nucleotides: 8. The germline V gene encodes CDR1 ENHRY and CDR2 SYGVKD. The DNA for the CDR3 is TGTGCCATCAATGTAAGGGGGACTAGCGGGAGCTCCTACAATGAGCAGTTCTTC. This translates into CAINVRGTSGSSYNEQFF.

The V gene is TRBV27, the J gene TRBJ1-5; no reliable D call. Trimming left V 8 bases short and J 2 bases short, with 10 bases between. CDR1 is MNHEY, CDR2 SMNVEV, per germline (reference sequence). This CDR3 contains 13 residues. CDR3 coding DNA: TGTGCCAGCGGAGTTGATGGCAATCAGCCCCAGCATTTT. Its protein product is CASGVDGNQPQHF.

This clonotype has just a few counts. The V gene is TRBV5-4, the J gene TRBJ2-7; D is uncertain. CDR1 is SGHNT, CDR2 YYREEE, per germline (reference sequence). Trimming stripped 5 bases from V and 0 bases from J, with 9 bases between. The CDR3 has 13 residues. This CDR3 is CASSQFSSYEQYF. In DNA form, the CDR3 reads TGTGCCAGCAGTCAATTCTCCTCCTACGAGCAGTACTTC.

Here the CDR3 DNA reads TGTGCCAGCAGTTGGACAGGACAGCTAAATCAGCCCCAGCATTTT. Its protein is CASSWTGQLNQPQHF. This chain links TRBV6-2 or TRBV6-3 with TRBJ1-5; 7 bases agree with TRBD1. Germline trimming cut 4 bases from V and 4 bases from J; bases unmatched to any gene: 7. CDR1 is MNHEY and CDR2 is SVGEGT in the germline V gene. The CDR3 has 15 residues.

The rearrangement uses TRBV7-9 and TRBJ1-1; D not certain. Germline V CDR1 and CDR2: SEHNR, FQNEAQ (reference sequence). This CDR3 is 14 amino acids long. V lost 5 bases and J lost 4, with 14 bases in between. As DNA, the CDR3 is TGTGCCAGCAGCCTTTTGTCGGACGGCACTGAAGCTTTCTTT. Translated, it gives CASSLLSDGTEAFF. Together with reference TRBV7-9 and TRBJ1-1, the CDR3 gives the full variable domain: DTGVSQNPRHKITKRGQNVTFRCDPISEHNRLYWYRQTLGQGPEFLTYFQNEAQLEKSRLLSDRFSAERPKGSFSTLEIQRTEQGDSAMYLCASSLLSDGTEAFFGQGTRLTVV.

The rearrangement joins TRBV6-5 to TRBJ1-4; the D gene is possibly TRBD1 (5 bases). The CDR3 extends over 17 amino acids. Between the trimmed V and J ends, which lost 3 bases and 5 bases, there was a span of 19 bases. Germline-derived CDR1 and CDR2 are MNHEY and SVGAGI. The CDR3, as DNA: TGTGCCAGCAGTTATGGCCCAAGGGGTCTAGGGAATGAAAAACTGTTTTTT. This translates into CASSYGPRGLGNEKLFF.

This chain joins TRBV3-1 and TRBJ2-1, with a possible D match to TRBD2 (5 bases). Trimming pared 0 bases from V and 3 bases from J, leaving 15 bases between. The CDR3 runs to 17 residues. Looked up from germline, CDR1 is LGHDT and CDR2 is YNNKEL (reference sequence). The CDR3 DNA sequence: TGTGCCAGCAGCCAAGAACACCTCCCTAGCAGCTACAATGAGCAGTTCTTC. It is translated as CASSQEHLPSSYNEQFF.

The genes are TRBV19 and TRBJ1-2, with TRBD1 identical over 9 bases. Trimming cost V 6 bases and J 7 bases; bases outside gene matches: 9. CDR3 length: 14 residues. Germline V gene lookup returns CDR1 LNHDA and CDR2 SQIVND (reference sequence). CDR3 sequence: CASSSGTGLVGYTF. The CDR3 coding sequence is TGTGCCAGTAGCTCCGGGACAGGGCTGGTTGGCTACACCTTC.

The table lists this clonotype with a few counts. The CDR3 DNA sequence: TGTGCCAGCGTCCGCTCCCACCCCAACAATGAGCAGTTCTTC. It encodes CASVRSHPNNEQFF. The chain joins TRBV12-3 or TRBV12-4 to TRBJ2-1; D unresolved. The V end lost 8 bases, the J end lost 5 bases, and 16 bases lay between the germline ends. This CDR3 comprises 14 residues.

The V and J genes are TRBV20-1 and TRBJ2-7; TRBD2 matches at 8 bases. With V trimmed by 6 bases and J by 11 bases, 9 bases remained unmatched. The CDR3 totals 11 residues. Germline V gene sequence: CDR1 DFQATT, CDR2 SNEGSKA (reference sequence). The CDR3: CSAIAGREKYF. The CDR3 DNA reads TGCAGTGCAATAGCGGGGAGGGAAAAGTACTTC.

This chain joins TRBV11-3 and TRBJ2-7; TRBD1 aligns across 9 bases. Germline lookup yields CDR1 SGHNT and CDR2 YENEEA. This CDR3 has 14 amino acids. J lost 5 bases, V lost 6 bases, and 8 bases had no gene match. The CDR3 here is CASSSRTGEDEQYF. In DNA, the CDR3 is TGTGCCAGCAGTTCTCGGACAGGGGAAGACGAGCAGTACTTC.